This T cell receptor (beta chain) was recovered during a study of blood T cell repertoires in COVID-19. Study-wide background: Acute and convalescent COVID-19 specimens originated in the United States, Italy and Spain.

Original data processing: Amplifying reference gene primers gave estimates of nucleated cell counts. Assay used: immunoSEQ multiplex PCR; TCRdb lists only in-frame clones, some missing. That table gives V, J and clone size, and the DNA gave D and trimming. Here the sample spans under 200,000 clones, over 75% being singletons. As to this clone: Other nucleotide sequences in the sample specify the same CDR3.

Those enrolled, adults aged about 18 to 95 years, came from about two dozen US areas. Trimming removed 3 bases from V and 7 bases from J, with 4 bases in between. The CDR3 is 10 amino acids. Germline V CDR1 and CDR2: DFQATT, SNEGSKA (reference sequence). What was sequenced was PBMCs or T cells enriched from blood (not recorded which). The sequence derives from a man between 50 and 59 years old who had recovered from COVID-19. The chain has TRBV20-1 and TRBJ1-5; no clear D gene. The CDR3 is CSASVQPQHF. In nucleotides, the CDR3 is TGCAGTGCTAGCGTCCAGCCCCAGCATTTT.